This TCR beta chain stems from a study of radiotherapy plus CTLA-4 blockade in lung cancer. Whole-study context: Objective response rate was about 19%; disease control rate, approximately 28%.

A note on this clone: Its matching antigen is unknown.

The assay was immunoSEQ multiplex PCR, and TCRdb's table has in-frame clones only and misses some. The sample carries 84,000 or so clones, about 83% recorded once. Germline lookup yields CDR1 GTSNPN and CDR2 SVGIG (reference sequence). The CDR3 is made up of 13 amino acids. The ends were cut back, 3 bases at V and 2 bases at J, with 5 bases in the middle. Those with chemo-refractory metastatic non-small-cell lung cancer were treated with focal radiation combined with CTLA-4 blockade using ipilimumab. Study conclusions and caveats: Tumor-origin TCR clones grew in blood after radiotherapy plus ipilimumab.

This clonotype was sampled from a human donor with non-small cell lung cancer that progressed on radiotherapy plus ipilimumab. Sequencing used peripheral blood, obtained from a patient treated with radiotherapy plus ipilimumab. The genes are TRBV30 and TRBJ1-6, with unresolved D. DNA of the CDR3: TGTGCCTGGAGGAGGCCCTATAATTCACCCCTCCACTTT. It yields the protein CAWRRPYNSPLHF.